This TCR beta chain emerged from a study of T-cell reconstitution after alpha-beta-depleted transplantation in children. Study observations and caveats: One year after transplant, T-cell counts and diversity came mostly from newly produced T cells. Reports say that about two months after transplant, the alpha-beta T cells came out of several hundred graft clones that had expanded. Surviving recipient T cells and intrathymic progenitors accounted for some patients' high TCRbeta diversity at day 60.

Researchers prepared the TCRbeta library using unique molecular identifiers, the study reports. Via MiXCR, TCRdb re-called the PCR reads, giving one row per CDR3 protein. The table records about 980,000 distinct CDR3 sequences, roughly 29% of them present only once. This clonotype was recorded a few times. Antigen: not known. The CDR3 length is 15 residues. Germline V gene sequence: CDR1 LGHDT, CDR2 YNNKEL (reference sequence). V gave up 6 bases and J gave up 0 bases, with 13 bases separating them. This chain uses TRBV3-1 with TRBJ2-3, with D tentatively TRBD2 (6 bases). Here the sequenced sample was PBMCs, mostly from graft donor cells, taken 360 days after TCRalphabeta/CD19-depleted stem cell transplant. This receptor was obtained from a boy less than two years old who had a stem cell transplant for SCID, so the T cells may come from the graft donor. CDR3: CASRNGGLSTDTQYF. Written as DNA, the CDR3 is TGTGCCAGCAGAAACGGGGGACTGAGCACAGATACGCAGTATTTT.